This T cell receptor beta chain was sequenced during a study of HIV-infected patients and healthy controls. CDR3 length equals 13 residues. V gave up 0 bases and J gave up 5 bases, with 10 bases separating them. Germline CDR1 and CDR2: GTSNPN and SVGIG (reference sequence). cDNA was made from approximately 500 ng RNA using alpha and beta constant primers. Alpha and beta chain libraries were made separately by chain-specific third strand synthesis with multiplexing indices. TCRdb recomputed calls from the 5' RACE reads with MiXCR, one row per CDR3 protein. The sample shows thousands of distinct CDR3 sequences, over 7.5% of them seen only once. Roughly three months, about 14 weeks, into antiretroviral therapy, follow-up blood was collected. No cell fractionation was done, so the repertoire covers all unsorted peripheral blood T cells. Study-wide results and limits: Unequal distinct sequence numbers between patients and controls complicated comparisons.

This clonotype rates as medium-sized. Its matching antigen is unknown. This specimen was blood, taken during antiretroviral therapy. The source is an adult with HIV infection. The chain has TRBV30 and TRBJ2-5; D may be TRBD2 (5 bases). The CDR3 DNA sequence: TGTGCCTGGAGTGTACTGCGAGGGGAGACCCAGTACTTC. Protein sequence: CAWSVLRGETQYF.